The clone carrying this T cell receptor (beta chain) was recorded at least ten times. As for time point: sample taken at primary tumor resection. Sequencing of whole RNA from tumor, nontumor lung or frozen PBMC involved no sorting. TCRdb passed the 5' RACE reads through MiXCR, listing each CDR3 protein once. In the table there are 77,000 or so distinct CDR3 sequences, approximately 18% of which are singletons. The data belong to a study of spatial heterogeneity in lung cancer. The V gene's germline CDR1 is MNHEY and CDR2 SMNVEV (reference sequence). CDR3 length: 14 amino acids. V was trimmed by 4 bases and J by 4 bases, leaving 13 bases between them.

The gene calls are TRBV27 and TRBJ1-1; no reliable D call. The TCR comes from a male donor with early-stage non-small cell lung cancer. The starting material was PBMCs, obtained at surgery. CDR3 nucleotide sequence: TGTGCCAGCAGTTCTCCAGCGACGGGCACTGAAGCTTTCTTT. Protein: CASSSPATGTEAFF.